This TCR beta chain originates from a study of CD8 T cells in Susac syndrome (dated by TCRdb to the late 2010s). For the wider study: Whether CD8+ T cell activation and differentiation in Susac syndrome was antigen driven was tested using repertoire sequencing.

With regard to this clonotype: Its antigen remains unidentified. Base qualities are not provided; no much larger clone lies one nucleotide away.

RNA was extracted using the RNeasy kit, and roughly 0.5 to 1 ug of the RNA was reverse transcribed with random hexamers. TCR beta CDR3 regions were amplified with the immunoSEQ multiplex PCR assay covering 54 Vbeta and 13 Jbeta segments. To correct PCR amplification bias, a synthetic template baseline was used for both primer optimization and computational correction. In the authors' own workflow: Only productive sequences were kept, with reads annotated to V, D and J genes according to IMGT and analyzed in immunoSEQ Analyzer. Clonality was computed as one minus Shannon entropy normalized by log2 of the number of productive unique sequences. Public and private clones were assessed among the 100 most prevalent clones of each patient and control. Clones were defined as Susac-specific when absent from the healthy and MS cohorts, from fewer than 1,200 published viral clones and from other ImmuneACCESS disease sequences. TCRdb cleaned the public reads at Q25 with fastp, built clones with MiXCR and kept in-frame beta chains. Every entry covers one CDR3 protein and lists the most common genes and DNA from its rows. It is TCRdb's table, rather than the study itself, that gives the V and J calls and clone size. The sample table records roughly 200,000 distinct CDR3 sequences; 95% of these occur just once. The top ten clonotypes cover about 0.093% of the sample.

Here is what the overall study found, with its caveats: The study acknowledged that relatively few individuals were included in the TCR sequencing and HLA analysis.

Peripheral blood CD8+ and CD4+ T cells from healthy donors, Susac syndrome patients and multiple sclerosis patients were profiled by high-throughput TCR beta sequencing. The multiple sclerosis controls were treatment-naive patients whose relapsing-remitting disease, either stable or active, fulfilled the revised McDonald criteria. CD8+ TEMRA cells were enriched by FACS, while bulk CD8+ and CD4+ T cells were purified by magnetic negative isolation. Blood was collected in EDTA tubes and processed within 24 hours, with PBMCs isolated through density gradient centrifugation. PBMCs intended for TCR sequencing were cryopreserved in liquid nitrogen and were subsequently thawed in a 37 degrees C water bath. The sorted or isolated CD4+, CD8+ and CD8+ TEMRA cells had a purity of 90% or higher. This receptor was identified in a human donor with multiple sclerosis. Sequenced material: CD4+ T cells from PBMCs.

The nucleotide sequence is TGCAGCGTTGAAGGGACAGAGAGCTCCTACAATGAGCAGTTCTTC. This codes for CSVEGTESSYNEQFF. The rearrangement combines TRBV29-1 with TRBJ2-1; a weak D assignment points to TRBD1 (6 bases agree). From a lookup of the germline V gene, CDR1 and CDR2 are SQVTM and ANQGSEA. A distance of 10 bases separates the germline ends of V and J, which lose 1 base and 0 bases respectively. Spanning cysteine to phenylalanine, the CDR3 consists of 15 amino acids. The read is trimmed to its CDR3 DNA, 45 bases read in frame from base 1.